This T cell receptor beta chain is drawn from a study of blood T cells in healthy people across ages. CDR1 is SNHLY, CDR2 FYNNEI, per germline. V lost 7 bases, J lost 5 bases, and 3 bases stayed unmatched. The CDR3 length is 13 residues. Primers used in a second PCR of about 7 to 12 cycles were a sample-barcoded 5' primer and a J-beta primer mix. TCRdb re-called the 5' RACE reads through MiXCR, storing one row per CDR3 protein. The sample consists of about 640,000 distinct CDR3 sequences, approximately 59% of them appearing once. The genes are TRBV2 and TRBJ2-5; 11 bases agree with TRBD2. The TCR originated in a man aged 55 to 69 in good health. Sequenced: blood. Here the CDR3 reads CASNRLAGETQYF. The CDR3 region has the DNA TGTGCCAGCAACCGACTAGCGGGGGAGACCCAGTACTTC.